This T cell receptor beta chain was sequenced during a study of cytomegalovirus exposure and HLA in healthy donors. Study-level results: Judged likely to be a sequencing artifact was a cluster of highly shared sequence variants. In vitro confirmation showed a few CMV-associated chains to be CMV antigen specific. Being productive about 87% or about 30% of the time was typical of most TCR beta V segments in an earlier analysis. Some TCR beta chains (more than 150 of them) were listed as cytomegalovirus-associated.

It was with 60 Vbeta and 13 Jbeta primers that the PCR ran. TCRdb's table, derived via immunoSEQ multiplex PCR, lists solely in-frame clones and lacks some. The top ten clones hold about 2.5% of a sample with around 100,000 clones, 74% of them seen once. Note on this clone: Its antigen is currently unknown.

The CDR3 runs to 13 residues. CDR1 is SGHNT and CDR2 is YYREEE in the germline V gene (reference sequence). V lost 1 base, J lost 6 bases, and 4 bases stayed unmatched. The TCR comes from a man aged 45-60 years in good health and CMV-seropositive. The sequencing input was PBMCs. The chain has TRBV5-4 and TRBJ2-7, with TRBD2 matching 7 bases. The CDR3 loop reads CASSLRGGAEQYF. For the CDR3, the DNA is TGTGCCAGCAGCTTGAGGGGAGGGGCCGAGCAGTACTTC.